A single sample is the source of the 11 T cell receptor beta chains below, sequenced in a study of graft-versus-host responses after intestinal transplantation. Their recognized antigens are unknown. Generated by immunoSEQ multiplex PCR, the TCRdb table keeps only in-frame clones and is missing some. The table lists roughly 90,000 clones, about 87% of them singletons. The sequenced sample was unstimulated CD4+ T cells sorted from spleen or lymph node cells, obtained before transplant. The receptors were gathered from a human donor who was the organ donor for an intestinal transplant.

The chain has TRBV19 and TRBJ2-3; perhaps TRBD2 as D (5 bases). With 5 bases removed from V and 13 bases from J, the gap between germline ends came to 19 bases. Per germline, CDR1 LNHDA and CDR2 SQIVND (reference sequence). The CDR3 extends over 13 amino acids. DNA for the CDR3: TGTGCCAGTAGTGACGGGGATGTCCTGCGTGAGTATTTT. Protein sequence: CASSDGDVLREYF.

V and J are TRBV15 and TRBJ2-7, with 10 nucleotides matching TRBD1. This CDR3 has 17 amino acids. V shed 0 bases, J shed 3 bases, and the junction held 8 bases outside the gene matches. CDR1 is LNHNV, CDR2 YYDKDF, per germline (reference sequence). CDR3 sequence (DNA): TGTGCCACCAGCAGAGATTTCTCGACAGGGGGCTTCTACGAGCAGTACTTC. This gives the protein CATSRDFSTGGFYEQYF. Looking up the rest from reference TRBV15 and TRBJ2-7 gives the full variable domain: DAMVIQNPRYQVTQFGKPVTLSCSQTLNHNVMYWYQQKSSQAPKLLFHYYDKDFNNEADTPDNFQSRRPNTSFCFLDIRSPGLGDTAMYLCATSRDFSTGGFYEQYFGPGTRLTVT.

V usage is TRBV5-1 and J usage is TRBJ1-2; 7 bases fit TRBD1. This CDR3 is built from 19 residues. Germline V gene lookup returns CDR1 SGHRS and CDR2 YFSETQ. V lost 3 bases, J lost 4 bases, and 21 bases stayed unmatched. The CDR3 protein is CASSSRNEYKGQTFYGYTF. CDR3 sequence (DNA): TGCGCCAGCAGCTCGCGAAACGAGTACAAGGGACAGACCTTCTATGGCTACACCTTC. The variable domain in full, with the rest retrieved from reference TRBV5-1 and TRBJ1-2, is KAGVTQTPRYLIKTRGQQVTLSCSPISGHRSVSWYQQTPGQGLQFLFEYFSETQRNKGNFPGRFSGRQFSNSRSEMNVSTLELGDSALYLCASSSRNEYKGQTFYGYTFGSGTRLTVV.

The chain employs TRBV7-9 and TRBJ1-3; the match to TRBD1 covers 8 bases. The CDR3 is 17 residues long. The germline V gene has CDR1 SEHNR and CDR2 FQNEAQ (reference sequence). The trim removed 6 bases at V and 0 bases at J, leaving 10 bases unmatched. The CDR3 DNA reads TGTGCCAGCAGTCTTTGGACGGACAGGGTCTCTGGAAACACCATATATTTT. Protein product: CASSLWTDRVSGNTIYF.

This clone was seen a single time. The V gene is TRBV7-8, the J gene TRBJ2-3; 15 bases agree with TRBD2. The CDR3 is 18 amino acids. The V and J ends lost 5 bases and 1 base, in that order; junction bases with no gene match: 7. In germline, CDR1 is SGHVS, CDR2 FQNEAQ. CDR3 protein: CASSEGLAGGHGTDTQYF. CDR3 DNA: TGTGCCAGCAGCGAGGGACTAGCGGGGGGCCACGGCACAGATACGCAGTATTTT. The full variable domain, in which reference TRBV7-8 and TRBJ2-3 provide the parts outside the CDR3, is GAGVSQSPRYKVAKRGQDVALRCDPISGHVSLFWYQQALGQGPEFLTYFQNEAQLDKSGLPSDRFFAERPEGSVSTLKIQRTQQEDSAVYLCASSEGLAGGHGTDTQYFGPGTRLTVL.

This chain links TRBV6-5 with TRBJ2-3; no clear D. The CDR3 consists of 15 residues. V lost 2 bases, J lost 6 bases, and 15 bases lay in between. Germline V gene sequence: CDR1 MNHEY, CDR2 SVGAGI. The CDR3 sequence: CASSYASLGADTQYF. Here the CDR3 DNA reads TGTGCCAGCAGTTACGCGAGCTTAGGAGCGGATACGCAGTATTTT.

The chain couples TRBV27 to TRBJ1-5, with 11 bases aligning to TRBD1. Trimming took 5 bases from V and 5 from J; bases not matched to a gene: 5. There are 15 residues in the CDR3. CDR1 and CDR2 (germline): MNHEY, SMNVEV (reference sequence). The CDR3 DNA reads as TGTGCCAGCAGTCACAGGACAGGGGGCGATCAGCCCCAGCATTTT. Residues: CASSHRTGGDQPQHF.

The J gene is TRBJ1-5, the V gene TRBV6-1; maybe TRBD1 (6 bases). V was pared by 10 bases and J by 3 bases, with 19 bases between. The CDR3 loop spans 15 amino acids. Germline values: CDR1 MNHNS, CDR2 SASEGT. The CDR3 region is CATSPFGQNNQPQHF. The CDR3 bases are TGTGCCACCTCCCCCTTCGGACAGAACAATCAGCCCCAGCATTTT.

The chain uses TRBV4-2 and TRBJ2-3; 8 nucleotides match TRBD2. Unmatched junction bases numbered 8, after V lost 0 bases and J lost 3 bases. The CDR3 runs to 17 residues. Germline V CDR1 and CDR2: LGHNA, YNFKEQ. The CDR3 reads CASSQDRSAGGTDTQYF. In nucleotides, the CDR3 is TGTGCCAGCAGCCAAGATCGGTCGGCGGGAGGTACAGATACGCAGTATTTT.

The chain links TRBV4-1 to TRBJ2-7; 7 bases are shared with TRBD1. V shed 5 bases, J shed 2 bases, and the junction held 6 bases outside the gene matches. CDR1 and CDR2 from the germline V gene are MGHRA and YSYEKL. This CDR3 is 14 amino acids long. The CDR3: CASSGPTGPYEQYF. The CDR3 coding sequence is TGCGCCAGCAGCGGCCCGACAGGGCCCTACGAGCAGTACTTC.

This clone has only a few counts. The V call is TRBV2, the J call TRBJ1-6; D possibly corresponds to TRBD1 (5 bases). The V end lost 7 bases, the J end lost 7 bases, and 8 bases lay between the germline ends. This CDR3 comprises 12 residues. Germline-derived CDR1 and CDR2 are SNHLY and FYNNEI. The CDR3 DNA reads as TGTGCCAGCAACGGGGGAAATTCACCCCTCCACTTT. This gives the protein CASNGGNSPLHF.